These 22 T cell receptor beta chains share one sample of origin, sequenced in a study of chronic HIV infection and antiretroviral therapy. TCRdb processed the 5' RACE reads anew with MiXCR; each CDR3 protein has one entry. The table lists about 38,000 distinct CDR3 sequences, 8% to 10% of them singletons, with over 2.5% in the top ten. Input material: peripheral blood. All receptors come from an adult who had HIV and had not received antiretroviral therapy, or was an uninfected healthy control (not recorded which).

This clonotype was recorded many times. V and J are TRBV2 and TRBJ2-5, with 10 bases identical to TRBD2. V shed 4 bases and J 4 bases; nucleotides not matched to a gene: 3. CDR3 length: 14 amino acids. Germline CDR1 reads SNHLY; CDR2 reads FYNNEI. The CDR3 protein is CASSVLAGAETQYF. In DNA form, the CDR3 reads TGTGCCAGCAGTGTCCTAGCGGGAGCAGAGACCCAGTACTTC.

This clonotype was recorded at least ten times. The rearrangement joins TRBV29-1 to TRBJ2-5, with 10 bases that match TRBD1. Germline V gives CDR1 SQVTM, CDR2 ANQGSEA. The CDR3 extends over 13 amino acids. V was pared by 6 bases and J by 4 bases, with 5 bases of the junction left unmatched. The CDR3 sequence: CSVWTGGGETQYF. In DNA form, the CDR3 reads TGCAGCGTCTGGACAGGGGGGGGAGAGACCCAGTACTTC.

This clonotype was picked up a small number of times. CDR3 amino acids: CASSPTRASGVSYEQYF. CDR3 in DNA: TGTGCCAGCAGTCCTACTAGGGCTAGCGGGGTCTCCTACGAGCAGTACTTC. The chain combines TRBV28 with TRBJ2-7, with TRBD2 identical over 9 bases. Germline V gene data show CDR1 as MDHEN and CDR2 as SYDVKM. The CDR3 is made up of 17 amino acids. With V trimmed by 5 bases and J by 0 bases, 11 bases remained unmatched.

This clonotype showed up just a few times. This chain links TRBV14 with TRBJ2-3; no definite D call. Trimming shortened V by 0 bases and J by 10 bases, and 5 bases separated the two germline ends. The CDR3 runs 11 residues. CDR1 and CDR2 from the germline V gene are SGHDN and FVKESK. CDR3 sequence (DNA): TGTGCCAGCAGCCAAGATGTCGCGCAGTATTTT. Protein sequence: CASSQDVAQYF.

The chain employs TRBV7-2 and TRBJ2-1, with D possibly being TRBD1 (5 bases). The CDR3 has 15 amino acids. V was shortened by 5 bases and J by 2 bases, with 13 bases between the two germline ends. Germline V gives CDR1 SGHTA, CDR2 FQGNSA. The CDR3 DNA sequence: TGTGCCAGCAGCGAATCCGCGGACACCTACAATGAGCAGTTCTTC. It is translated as CASSESADTYNEQFF.

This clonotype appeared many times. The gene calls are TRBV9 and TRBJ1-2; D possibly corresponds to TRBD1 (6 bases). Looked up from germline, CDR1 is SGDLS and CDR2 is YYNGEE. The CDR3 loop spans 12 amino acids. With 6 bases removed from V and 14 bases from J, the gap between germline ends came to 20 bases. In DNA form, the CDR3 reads TGTGCCAGCATGCGGGACACCCGAAATCCAACCTTC. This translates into CASMRDTRNPTF. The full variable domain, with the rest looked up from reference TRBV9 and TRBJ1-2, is DSGVTQTPKHLITATGQRVTLRCSPRSGDLSVYWYQQSLDQGLQFLIQYYNGEERAKGNILERFSAQQFPDLHSELNLSSLELGDSALYFCASMRDTRNPTFGSGTRLTVV.

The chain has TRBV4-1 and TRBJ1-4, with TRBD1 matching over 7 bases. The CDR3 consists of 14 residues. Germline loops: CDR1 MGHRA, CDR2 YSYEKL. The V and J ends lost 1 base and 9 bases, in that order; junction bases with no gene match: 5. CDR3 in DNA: TGCGCCAGCAGCCAAGGGACAGGAATGAAAAAACTGTTTTTT. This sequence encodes CASSQGTGMKKLFF.

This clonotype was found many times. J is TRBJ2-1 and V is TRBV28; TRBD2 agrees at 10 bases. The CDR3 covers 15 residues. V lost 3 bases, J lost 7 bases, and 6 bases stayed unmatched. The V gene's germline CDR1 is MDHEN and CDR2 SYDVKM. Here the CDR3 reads CASSFPGLAINEQFF. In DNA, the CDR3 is TGTGCCAGCAGTTTTCCGGGACTAGCGATTAATGAGCAGTTCTTC. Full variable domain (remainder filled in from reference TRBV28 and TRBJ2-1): DVKVTQSSRYLVKRTGEKVFLECVQDMDHENMFWYRQDPGLGLRLIYFSYDVKMKEKGDIPEGYSVSREKKERFSLILESASTNQTSMYLCASSFPGLAINEQFFGPGTRLTVL.

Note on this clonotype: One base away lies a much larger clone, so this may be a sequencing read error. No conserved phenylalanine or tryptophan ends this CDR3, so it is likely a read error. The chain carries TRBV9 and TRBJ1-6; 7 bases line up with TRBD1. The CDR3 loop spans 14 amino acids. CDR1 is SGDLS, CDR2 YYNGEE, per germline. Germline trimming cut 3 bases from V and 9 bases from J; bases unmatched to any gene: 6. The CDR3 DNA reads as TGTGCCAGCAGCGATACAGGGGCGCGTTCACCCCTCCACCTT. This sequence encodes CASSDTGARSPLHL.

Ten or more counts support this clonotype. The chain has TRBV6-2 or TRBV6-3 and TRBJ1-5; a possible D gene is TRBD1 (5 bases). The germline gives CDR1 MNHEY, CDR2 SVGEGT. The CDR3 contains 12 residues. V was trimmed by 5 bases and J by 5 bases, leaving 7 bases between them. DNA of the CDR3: TGTGCCAGCAGTGAACAGGATCAGCCCCAGCATTTT. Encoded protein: CASSEQDQPQHF.

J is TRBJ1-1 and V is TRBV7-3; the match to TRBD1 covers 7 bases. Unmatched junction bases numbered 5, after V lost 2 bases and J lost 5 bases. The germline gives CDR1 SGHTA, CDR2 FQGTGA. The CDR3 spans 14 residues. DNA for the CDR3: TGTGCCAGCAGCTTACTCCCAGGGGGTACTGAAGCTTTCTTT. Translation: CASSLLPGGTEAFF.

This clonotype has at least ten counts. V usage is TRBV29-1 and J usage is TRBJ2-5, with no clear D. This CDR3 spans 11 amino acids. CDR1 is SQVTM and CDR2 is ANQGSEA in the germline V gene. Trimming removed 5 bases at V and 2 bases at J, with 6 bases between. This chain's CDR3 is CSVFTQETQYF. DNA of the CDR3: TGCAGCGTTTTCACTCAAGAGACCCAGTACTTC.

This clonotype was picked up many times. CDR3 region: CASSRSRISGDYQETQYF. The CDR3 nucleotides read TGTGCCAGCAGTCGAAGCCGGATATCGGGGGACTACCAAGAGACCCAGTACTTC. The V gene is TRBV28, the J gene TRBJ2-5, with a possible D match to TRBD2 (6 bases). The ends were cut back, 5 bases at V and 0 bases at J, with 22 bases in the middle. Germline V gene lookup returns CDR1 MDHEN and CDR2 SYDVKM. This CDR3 contains 18 residues.

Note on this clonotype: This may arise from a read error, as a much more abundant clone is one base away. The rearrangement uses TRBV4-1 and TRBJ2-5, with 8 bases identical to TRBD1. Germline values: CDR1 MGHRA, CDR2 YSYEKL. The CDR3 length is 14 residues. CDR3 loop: CASSQGQVKETQHF. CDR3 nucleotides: TGCGCCAGCAGCCAGGGACAGGTTAAAGAGACCCAGCACTTC.

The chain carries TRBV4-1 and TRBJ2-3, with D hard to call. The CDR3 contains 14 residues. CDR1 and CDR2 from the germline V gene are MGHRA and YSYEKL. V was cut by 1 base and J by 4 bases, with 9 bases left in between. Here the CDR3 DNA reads TGCGCCAGCAGCCAAGTCCCCCAGCCAGATACGCAGTATTTT. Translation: CASSQVPQPDTQYF.

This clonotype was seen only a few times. The CDR3 DNA reads TGCAGTGCTAGCGCTAGCGGGCACACCGGGGAGCTGTTTTTT. Protein product: CSASASGHTGELFF. The chain employs TRBV20-1 and TRBJ2-2, with 8 bases that match TRBD2. V shed 3 bases, J shed 3 bases, and the junction held 3 bases outside the gene matches. The CDR3 extends over 14 amino acids. Germline V gene sequence: CDR1 DFQATT, CDR2 SNEGSKA (reference sequence).

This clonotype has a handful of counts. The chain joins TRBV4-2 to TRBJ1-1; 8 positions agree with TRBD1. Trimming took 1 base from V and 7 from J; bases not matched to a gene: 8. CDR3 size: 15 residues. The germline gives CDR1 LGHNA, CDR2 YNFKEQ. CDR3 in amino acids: CASSQAGQGKGEAFF. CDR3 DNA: TGTGCCAGCAGCCAAGCCGGACAGGGTAAAGGTGAAGCTTTCTTT.

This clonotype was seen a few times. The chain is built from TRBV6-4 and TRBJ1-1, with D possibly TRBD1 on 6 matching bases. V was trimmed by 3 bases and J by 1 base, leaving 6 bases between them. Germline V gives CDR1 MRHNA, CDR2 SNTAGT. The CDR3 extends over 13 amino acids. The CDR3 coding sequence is TGTGCCAGCAGTGAGGGGGCGAACACTGAAGCTTTCTTT. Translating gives CASSEGANTEAFF.

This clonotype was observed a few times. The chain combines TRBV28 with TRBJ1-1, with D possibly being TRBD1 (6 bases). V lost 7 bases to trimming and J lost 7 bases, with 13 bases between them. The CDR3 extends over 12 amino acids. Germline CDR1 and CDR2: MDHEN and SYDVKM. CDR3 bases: TGTGCCAGCACGTGGGGGGACAATGAAGCTTTCTTT. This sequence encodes CASTWGDNEAFF.

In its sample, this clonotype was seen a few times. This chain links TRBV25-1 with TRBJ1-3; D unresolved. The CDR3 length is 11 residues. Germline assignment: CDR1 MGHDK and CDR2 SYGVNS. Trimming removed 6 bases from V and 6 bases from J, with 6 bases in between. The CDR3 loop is CASRFLNTIYF. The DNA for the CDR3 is TGTGCCAGCAGATTCTTAAACACCATATATTTT.

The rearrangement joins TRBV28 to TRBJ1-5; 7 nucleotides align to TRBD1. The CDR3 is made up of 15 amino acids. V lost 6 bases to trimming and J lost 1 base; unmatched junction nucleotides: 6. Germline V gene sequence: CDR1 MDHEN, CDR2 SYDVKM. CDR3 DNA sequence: TGTGCCAGCAGGGAACAGGGGTTGAGCAATCAGCCCCAGCATTTT. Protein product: CASREQGLSNQPQHF.

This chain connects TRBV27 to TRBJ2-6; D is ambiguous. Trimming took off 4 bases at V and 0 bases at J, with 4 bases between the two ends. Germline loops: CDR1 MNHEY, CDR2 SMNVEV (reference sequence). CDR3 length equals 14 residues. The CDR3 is CASSSHSGANVLTF. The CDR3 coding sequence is TGTGCCAGCAGTTCCCACTCTGGGGCCAACGTCCTGACTTTC.